The clone carrying this TCR beta chain was seen a few times. The V gene's germline CDR1 is WNHNN and CDR2 SYGVQD (reference sequence). V was pared by 3 bases and J by 6 bases, with 11 bases between. The CDR3 is 13 amino acids. Original processing methods: Counts of nucleated cells, estimated from reference gene primer amplification, were obtained. Sequenced by immunoSEQ multiplex PCR; TCRdb stores in-frame clones only, minus some. The V and J calls and clone size come from that table; D and trimming were worked out from the DNA. In the table there are some 270,000 clones, 89% of which are singletons. Participants spanned ages 18 to 89 years and resided in about 24 US areas. Participants had their cohort set by participant-reported clinical history. The data were obtained in a study of blood T cell repertoires in COVID-19. Study summary: Whether acute or convalescent, the COVID-19 samples came from the United States, Italy and Spain.

The receptor comes from a woman aged 40 to 50 who had recovered from COVID-19. The rearrangement uses TRBV10-1 and TRBJ1-1; D not resolved. The source material was PBMCs or T cells enriched from blood (not recorded which). The CDR3 DNA sequence: TGCGCCAGCAGTGACGGAGGATTGGCTGAAGCTTTCTTT. Its protein product is CASSDGGLAEAFF.